This T cell receptor (beta chain) was recorded in a study of PD-L1 blockade in urothelial cancer. Only one count was recorded for this clone. Assay: immunoSEQ multiplex PCR; the TCRdb copy retains only in-frame clones and omits some. Among 35,000 or so clones listed, about a third were seen once. This CDR3 contains 17 residues. Germline assignment: CDR1 LNHDA and CDR2 SQIVND (reference sequence). Trimming removed 1 base at V and 2 bases at J, with 15 bases between. The chain has TRBV19 and TRBJ1-5; a weak D match, TRBD1 (6 bases). This sequence was found in a man aged 60 to 69 with urothelial cancer. The specimen comprised tumor tissue, sampled before atezolizumab (anti-PD-L1) treatment. This CDR3 reads CASSIGGWDNGNQPQHF. The CDR3 nucleotides read TGTGCCAGTAGTATAGGAGGGTGGGACAACGGCAATCAGCCCCAGCATTTT.